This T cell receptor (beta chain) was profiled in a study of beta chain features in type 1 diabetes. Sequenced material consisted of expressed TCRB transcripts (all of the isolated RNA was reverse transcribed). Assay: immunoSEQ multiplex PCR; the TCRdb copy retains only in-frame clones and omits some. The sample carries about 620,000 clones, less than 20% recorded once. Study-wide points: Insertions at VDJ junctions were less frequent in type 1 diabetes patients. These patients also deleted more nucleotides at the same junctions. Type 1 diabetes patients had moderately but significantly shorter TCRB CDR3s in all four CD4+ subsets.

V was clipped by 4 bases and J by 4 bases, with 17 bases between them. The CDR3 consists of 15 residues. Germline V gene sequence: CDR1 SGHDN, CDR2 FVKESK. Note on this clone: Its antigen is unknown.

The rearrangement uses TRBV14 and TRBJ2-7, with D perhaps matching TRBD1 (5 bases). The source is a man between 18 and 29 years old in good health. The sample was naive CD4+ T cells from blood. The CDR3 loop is CASSRSAGKKYEQYF. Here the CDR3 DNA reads TGTGCCAGCAGCCGTTCAGCAGGGAAAAAGTACGAGCAGTACTTC.